This T cell receptor beta chain was identified during a study of T cell responses to AZD1222 COVID-19 vaccine. Study-wide points: There were vaccine-associated CD4 TCRs across spike, dominant at 160-218 and 743-854.

A single count supports this clone. The antigen is not known. V lost 7 bases and J 7 bases, leaving 13 bases between the germline ends. The CDR3 is 12 residues long. TCRdb keeps only in-frame clones here, not all; method: immunoSEQ multiplex PCR. The repertoire holds about 110,000 clones, with about nine tenths as singletons. Sequences were derived from peripheral blood, sampled 28 days after the second AZD1222 dose. V usage is TRBV12-3 or TRBV12-4 and J usage is TRBJ1-1; D perhaps matches TRBD1 (5 bases). This receptor was taken from an adult who received the AZD1222 COVID-19 vaccine. This chain's CDR3 is CASTFGGLEAFF. CDR3 DNA: TGTGCCAGCACCTTTGGGGGACTTGAAGCTTTCTTT.